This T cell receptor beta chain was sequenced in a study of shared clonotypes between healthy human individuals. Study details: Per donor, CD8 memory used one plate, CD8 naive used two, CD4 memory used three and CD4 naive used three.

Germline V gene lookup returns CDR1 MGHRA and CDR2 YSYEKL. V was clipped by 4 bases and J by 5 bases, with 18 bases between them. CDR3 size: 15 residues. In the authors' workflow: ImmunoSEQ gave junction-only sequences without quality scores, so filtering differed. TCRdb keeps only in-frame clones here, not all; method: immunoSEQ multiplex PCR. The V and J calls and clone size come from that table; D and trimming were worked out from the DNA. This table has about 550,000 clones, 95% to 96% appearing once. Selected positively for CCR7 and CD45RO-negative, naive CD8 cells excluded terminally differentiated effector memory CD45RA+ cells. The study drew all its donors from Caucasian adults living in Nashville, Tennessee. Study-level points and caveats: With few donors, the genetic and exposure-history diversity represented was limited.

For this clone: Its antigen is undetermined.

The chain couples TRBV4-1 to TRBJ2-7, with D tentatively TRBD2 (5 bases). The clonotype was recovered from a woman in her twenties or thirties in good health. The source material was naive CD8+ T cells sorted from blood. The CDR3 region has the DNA TGCGCCAGCAGCCGACCAACTTCGAGAGGGCACGAGCAGTACTTC. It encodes CASSRPTSRGHEQYF.